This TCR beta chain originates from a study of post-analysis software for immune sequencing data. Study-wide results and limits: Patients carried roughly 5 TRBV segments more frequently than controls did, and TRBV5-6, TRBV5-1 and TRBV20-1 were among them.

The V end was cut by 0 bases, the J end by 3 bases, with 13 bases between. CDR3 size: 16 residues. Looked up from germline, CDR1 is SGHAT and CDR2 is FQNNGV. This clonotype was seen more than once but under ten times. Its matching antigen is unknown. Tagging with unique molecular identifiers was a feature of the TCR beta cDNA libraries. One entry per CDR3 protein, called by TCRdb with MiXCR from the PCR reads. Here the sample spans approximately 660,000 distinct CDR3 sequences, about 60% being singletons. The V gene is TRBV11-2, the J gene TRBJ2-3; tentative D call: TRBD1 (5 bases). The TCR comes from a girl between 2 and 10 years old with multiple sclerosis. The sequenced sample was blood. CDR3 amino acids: CASSLDERGWTDTQYF. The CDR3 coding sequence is TGTGCCAGCAGCTTAGATGAAAGGGGTTGGACAGATACGCAGTATTTT.